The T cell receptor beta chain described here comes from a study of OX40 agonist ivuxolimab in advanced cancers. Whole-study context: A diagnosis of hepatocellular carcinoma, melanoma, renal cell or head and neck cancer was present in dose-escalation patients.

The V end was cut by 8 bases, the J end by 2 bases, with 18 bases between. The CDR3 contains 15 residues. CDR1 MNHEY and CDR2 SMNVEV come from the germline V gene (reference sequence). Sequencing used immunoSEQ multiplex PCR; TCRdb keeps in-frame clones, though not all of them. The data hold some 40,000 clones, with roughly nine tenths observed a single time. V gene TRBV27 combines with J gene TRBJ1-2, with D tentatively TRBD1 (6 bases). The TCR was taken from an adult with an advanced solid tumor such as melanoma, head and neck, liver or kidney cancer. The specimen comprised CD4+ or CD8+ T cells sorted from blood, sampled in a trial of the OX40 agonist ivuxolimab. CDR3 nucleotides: TGTGCCAGCCGCTATTTTGCAGGGGCAAACTATGGCTACACCTTC. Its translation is CASRYFAGANYGYTF.